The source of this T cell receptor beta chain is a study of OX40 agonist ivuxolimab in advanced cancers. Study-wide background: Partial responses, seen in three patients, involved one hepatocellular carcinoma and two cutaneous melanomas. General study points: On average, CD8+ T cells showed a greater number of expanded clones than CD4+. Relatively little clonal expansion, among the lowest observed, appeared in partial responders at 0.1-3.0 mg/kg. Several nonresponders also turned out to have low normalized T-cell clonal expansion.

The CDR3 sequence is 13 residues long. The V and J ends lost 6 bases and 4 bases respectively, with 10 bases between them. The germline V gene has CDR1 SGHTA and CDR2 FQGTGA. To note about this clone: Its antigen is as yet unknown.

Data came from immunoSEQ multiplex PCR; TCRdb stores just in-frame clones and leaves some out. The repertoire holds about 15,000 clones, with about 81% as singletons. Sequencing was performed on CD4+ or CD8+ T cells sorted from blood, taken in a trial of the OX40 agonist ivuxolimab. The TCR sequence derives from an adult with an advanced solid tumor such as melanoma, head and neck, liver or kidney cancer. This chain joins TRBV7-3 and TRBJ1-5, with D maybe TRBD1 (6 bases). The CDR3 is CASSLDRNQPQHF. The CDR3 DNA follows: TGTGCCAGCAGTCTTGACAGGAATCAGCCCCAGCATTTT.